This paragraph covers one T cell receptor beta chain sequence. CDR1 is MNHNY, CDR2 SVGAGI, per germline (reference sequence). Trimming removed 0 bases from V and 6 bases from J; junction bases left unmatched: 10. This CDR3 spans 16 amino acids. TCRdb keeps only in-frame clones here, not all; method: immunoSEQ multiplex PCR. The sample records about 120,000 clones, roughly 92% being singletons. Thawed PBMCs were FACS-sorted into unstimulated CD4+CD25+CD127- regulatory T cells, CD4+CD25- non-regulatory cells, CD4 and CD8 cells. The data belong to a study of Tregs in tolerant kidney transplant recipients.

This chain connects TRBV6-6 to TRBJ2-7; 8 nucleotides match TRBD2. The source material was CD4+ T cells from blood. The sequence was obtained from a human donor in good health. The CDR3 DNA reads as TGTGCCAGCAGTTACTCCCCCCCATCCCGGGGGGGCGAGCAGTACTTC. Protein product: CASSYSPPSRGGEQYF.